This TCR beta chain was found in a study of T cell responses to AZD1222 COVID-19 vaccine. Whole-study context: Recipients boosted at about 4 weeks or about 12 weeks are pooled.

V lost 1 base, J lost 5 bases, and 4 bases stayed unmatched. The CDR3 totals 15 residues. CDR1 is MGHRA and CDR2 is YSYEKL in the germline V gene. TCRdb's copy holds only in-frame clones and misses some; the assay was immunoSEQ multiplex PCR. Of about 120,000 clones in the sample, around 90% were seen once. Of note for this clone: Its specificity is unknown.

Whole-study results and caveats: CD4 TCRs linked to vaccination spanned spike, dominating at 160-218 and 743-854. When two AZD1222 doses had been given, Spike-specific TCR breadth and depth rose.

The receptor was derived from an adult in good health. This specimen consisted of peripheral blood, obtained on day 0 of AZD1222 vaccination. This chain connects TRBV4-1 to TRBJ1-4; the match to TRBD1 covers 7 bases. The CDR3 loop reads CASSQVGQQNEKLFF. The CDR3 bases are TGCGCCAGCAGCCAAGTGGGACAGCAAAATGAAAAACTGTTTTTT.